Following are 5 T cell receptor beta chains from one sample sequenced in a study of patients and donors after allogeneic stem cell transplantation. MiXCR, run by TCRdb on the RT-PCR reads, gives a single entry per CDR3 protein. The sample holds tens of thousands of distinct CDR3 sequences, approximately 49% seen once. Sequencing input: blood, either unsorted or a sorted T cell fraction (not recorded which). All receptors come from a human donor who was either an allogeneic HSCT recipient or a stem cell or donor lymphocyte infusion donor (not recorded which). It is not recorded whose cells these are; they may come from a transplant donor.

This clonotype was recorded only once. V and J are TRBV7-9 and TRBJ2-5; perhaps TRBD1 as D (5 bases). This CDR3 comprises 11 residues. The V end lost 2 bases, the J end lost 10 bases, and 8 bases lay between the germline ends. Germline CDR1 reads SEHNR; CDR2 reads FQNEAQ (reference sequence). The CDR3 sequence: CASSLYQGQYF. The CDR3 DNA follows: TGTGCCAGCAGCTTATATCAGGGCCAGTACTTC.

V usage is TRBV4-1 and J usage is TRBJ1-5; D unresolved. The CDR3 is 16 amino acids. Germline V gene data show CDR1 as MGHRA and CDR2 as YSYEKL. V lost 1 base and J lost 2, with 12 bases in between. CDR3 region: CASSQVSKRGNQPQHF. In DNA form, the CDR3 reads TGCGCCAGCAGCCAAGTTTCTAAACGGGGCAATCAGCCCCAGCATTTT.

This clonotype was recorded a few times. CDR3 DNA sequence: TGTGCCACCAGCCCAAGAGGACAGAGTGAAGCTTTCTTT. It encodes CATSPRGQSEAFF. V is TRBV15 and J is TRBJ1-1; perhaps TRBD1 as D (6 bases). V was pared by 5 bases and J by 7 bases, with 14 bases between. CDR1 is LNHNV and CDR2 is YYDKDF in the germline V gene (reference sequence). This CDR3 has 13 amino acids.

This clonotype occurred once. The chain combines TRBV7-6 with TRBJ1-6; D not certain. Trimming removed 3 bases at V and 9 bases at J, with 18 bases between. The CDR3 is 16 amino acids. Germline CDR1 SGHVS, CDR2 FNYEAQ. This CDR3 is CASSLGSDLVGSPLHF. CDR3 nucleotides: TGTGCCAGCAGCTTGGGCAGCGACCTTGTCGGTTCACCCCTCCACTTT.

The chain recombines TRBV5-8 with TRBJ1-5; D unclear. CDR1 is SGHTS, CDR2 YDEGEE, per germline. Trimming stripped 1 base from V and 9 bases from J, with 8 bases between. The CDR3 consists of 12 residues. In DNA form, the CDR3 reads TGTGCCAGCAGCTTGAAAAGAGGGCCCCAGCATTTT. Amino acid sequence: CASSLKRGPQHF.